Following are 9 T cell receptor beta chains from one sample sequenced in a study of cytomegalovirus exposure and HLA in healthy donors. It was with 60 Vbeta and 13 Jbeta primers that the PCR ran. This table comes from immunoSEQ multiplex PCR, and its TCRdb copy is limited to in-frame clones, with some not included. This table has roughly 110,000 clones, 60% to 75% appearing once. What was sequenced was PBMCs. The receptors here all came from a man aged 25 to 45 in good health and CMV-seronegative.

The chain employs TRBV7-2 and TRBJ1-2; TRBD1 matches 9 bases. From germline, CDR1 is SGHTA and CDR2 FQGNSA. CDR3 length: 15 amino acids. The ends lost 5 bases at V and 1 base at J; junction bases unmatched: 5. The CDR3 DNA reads TGTGCCAGCAGCCCACGGACAGGGGATAACTATGGCTACACCTTC. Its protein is CASSPRTGDNYGYTF.

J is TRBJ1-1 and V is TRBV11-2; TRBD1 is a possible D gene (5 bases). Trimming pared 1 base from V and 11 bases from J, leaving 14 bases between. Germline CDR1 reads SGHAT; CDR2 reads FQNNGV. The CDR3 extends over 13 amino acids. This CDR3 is CASSLGRGDGAFF. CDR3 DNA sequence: TGTGCCAGCAGCTTAGGTAGGGGCGACGGGGCTTTCTTT.

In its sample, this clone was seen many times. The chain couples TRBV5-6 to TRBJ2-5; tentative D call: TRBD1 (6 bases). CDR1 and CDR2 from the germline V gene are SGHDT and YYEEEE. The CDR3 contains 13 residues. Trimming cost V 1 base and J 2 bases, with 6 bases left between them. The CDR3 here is CASSLRGQETQYF. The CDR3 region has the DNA TGTGCCAGCAGCTTGAGGGGGCAAGAGACCCAGTACTTC.

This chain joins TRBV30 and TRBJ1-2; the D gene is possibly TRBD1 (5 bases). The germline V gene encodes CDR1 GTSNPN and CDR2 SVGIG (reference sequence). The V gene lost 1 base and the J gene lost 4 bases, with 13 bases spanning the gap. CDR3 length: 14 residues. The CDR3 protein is CAWSDDRPCYGYTF. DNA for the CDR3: TGTGCCTGGAGTGATGACAGACCGTGCTATGGCTACACCTTC.

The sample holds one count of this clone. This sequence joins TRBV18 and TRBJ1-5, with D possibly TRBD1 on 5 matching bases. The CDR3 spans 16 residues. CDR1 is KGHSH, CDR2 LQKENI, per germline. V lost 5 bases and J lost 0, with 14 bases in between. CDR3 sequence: CASSEGTGDSNQPQHF. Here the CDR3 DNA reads TGTGCCAGCTCAGAGGGGACGGGAGATAGCAATCAGCCCCAGCATTTT.

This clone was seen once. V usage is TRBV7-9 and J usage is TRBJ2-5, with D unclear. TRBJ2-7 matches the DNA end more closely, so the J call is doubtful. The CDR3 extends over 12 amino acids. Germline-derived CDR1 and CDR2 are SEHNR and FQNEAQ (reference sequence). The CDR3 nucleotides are TGTGCCAGCAGCTCGAGCTCCTACGAGCAGTACTTC. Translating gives CASSSSSYEQYF.

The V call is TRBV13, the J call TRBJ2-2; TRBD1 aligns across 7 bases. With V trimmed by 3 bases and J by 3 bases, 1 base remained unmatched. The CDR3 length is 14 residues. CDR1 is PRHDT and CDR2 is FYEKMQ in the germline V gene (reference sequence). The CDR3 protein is CASSFTGDTGELFF. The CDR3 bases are TGTGCCAGCAGCTTTACAGGGGACACCGGGGAGCTGTTTTTT.

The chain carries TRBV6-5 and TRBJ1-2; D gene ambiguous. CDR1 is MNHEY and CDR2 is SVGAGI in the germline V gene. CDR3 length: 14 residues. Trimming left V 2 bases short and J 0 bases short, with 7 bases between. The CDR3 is CASSYASANYGYTF. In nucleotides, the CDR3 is TGTGCCAGCAGTTACGCTAGCGCTAACTATGGCTACACCTTC.

In DNA, the CDR3 is TGCAGCGTGACCGGGACTACAAGGGCTGACAATGAGCAGTTCTTC. This encodes CSVTGTTRADNEQFF. The chain couples TRBV29-1 to TRBJ2-1, with 7 bases aligning to TRBD2. Trimming took 6 bases from V and 5 from J; bases not matched to a gene: 13. The CDR3 spans 15 residues. Germline assignment: CDR1 SQVTM and CDR2 ANQGSEA.